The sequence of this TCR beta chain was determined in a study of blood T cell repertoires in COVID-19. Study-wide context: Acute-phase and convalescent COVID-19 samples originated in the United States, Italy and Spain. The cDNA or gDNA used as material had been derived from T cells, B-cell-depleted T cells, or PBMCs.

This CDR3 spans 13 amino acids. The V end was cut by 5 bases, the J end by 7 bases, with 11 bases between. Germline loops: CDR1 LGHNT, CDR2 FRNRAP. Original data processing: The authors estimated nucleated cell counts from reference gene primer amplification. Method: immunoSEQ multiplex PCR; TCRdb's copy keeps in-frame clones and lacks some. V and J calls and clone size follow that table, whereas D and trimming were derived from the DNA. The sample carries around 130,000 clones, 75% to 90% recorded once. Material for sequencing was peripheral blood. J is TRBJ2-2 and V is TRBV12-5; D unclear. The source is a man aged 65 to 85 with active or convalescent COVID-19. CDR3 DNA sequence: TGTGCTAGTGGTCCCCGGTGGAGCGGGGAGCTGTTTTTT. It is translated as CASGPRWSGELFF.